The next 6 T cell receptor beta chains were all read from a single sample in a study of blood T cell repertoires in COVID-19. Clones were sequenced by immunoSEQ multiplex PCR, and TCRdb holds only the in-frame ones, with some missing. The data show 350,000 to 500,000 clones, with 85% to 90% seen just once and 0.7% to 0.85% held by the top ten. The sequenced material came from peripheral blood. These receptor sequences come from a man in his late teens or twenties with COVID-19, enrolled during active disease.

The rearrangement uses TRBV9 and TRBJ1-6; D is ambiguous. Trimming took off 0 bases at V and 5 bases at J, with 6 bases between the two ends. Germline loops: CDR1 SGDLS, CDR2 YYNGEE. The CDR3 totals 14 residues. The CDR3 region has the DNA TGTGCCAGCAGCGTAGGGCAGAATAATTCACCCCTCCACTTT. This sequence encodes CASSVGQNNSPLHF.

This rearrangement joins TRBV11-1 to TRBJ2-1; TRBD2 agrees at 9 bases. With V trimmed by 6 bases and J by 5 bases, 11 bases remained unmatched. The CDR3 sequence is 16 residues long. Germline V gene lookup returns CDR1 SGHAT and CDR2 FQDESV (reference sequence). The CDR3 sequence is CASSPPGIAGDNEQFF. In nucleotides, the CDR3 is TGTGCCAGCAGTCCCCCAGGGATAGCGGGAGACAATGAGCAGTTCTTC.

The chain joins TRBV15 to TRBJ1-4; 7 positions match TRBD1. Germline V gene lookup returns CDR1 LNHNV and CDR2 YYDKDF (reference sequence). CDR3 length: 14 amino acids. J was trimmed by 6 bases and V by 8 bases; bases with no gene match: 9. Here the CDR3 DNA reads TGTGCCACCGGAGGGGCGACAGGGTATGAAAAACTGTTTTTT. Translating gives CATGGATGYEKLFF.

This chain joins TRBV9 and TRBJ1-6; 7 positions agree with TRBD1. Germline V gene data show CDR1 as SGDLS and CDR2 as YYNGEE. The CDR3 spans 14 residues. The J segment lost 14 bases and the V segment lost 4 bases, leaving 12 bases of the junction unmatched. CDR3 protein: CASSPDEGARALHF. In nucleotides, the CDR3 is TGTGCCAGCAGCCCAGACGAGGGGGCCAGGGCCCTCCACTTT.

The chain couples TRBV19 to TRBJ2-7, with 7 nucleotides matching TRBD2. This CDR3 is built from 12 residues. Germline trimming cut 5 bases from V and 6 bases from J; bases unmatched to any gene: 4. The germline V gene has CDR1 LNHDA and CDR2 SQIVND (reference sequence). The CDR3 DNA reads TGTGCCAGTAGTTTCCCGGGGGGCGAGCAGTACTTC. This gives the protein CASSFPGGEQYF.

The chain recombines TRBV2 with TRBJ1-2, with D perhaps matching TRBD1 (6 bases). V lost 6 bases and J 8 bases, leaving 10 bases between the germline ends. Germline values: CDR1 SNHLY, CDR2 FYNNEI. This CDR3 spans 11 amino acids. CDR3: CASRPGEGYTF. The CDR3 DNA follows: TGTGCCAGCAGGCCAGGGGAGGGCTACACCTTC.